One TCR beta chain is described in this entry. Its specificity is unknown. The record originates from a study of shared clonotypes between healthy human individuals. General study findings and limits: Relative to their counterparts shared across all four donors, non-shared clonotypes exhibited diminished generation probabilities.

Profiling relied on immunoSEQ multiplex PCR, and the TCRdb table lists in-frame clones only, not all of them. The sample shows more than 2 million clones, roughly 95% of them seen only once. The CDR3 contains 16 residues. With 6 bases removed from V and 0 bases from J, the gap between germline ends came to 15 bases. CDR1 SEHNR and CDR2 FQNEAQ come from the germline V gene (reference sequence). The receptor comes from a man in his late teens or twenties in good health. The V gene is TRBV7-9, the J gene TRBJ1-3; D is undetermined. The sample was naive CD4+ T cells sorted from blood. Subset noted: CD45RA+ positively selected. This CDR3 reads CASRVPDTHSGNTIYF. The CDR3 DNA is TGTGCCAGCAGGGTTCCCGACACCCACTCTGGAAACACCATATATTTT.